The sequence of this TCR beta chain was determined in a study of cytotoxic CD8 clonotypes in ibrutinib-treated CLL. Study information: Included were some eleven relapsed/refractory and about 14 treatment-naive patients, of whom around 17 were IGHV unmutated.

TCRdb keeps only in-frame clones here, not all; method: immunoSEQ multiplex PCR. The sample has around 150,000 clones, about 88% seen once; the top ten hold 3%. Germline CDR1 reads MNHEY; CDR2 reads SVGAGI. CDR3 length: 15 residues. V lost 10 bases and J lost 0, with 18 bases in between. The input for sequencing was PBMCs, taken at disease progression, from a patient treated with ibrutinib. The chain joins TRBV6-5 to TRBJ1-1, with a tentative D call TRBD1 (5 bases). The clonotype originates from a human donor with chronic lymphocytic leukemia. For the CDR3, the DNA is TGTGCCACCATTCGGACAAGAGCCTTGAACACTGAAGCTTTCTTT. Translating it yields CATIRTRALNTEAFF.